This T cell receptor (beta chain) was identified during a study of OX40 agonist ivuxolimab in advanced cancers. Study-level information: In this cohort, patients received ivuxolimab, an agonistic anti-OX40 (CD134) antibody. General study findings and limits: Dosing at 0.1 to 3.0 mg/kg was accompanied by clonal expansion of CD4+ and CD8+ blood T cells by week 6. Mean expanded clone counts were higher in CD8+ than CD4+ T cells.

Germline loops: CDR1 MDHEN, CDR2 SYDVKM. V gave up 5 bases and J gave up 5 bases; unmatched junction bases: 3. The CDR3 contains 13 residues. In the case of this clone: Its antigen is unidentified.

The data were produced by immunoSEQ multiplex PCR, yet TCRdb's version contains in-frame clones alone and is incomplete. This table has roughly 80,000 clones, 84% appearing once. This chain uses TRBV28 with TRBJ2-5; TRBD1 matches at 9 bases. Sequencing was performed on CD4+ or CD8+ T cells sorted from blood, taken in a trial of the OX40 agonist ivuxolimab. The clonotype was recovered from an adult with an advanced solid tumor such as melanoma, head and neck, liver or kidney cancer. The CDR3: CASSGQGTETQYF. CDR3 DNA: TGTGCCAGCAGTGGACAGGGGACGGAGACCCAGTACTTC.